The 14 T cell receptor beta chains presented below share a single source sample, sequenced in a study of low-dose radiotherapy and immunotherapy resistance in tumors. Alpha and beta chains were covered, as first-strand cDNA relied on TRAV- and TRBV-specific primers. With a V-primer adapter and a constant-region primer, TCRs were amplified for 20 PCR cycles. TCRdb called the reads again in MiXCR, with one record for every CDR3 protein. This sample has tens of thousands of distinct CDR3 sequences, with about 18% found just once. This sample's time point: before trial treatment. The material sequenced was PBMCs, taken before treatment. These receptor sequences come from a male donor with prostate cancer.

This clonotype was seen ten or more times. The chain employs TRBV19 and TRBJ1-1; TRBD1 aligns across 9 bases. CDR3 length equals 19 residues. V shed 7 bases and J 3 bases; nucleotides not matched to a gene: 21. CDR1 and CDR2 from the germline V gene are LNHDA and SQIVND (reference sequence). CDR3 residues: CASTLRFPGTGSRDTEAFF. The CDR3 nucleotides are TGTGCCAGTACCCTACGATTTCCCGGGACAGGGTCAAGGGACACTGAAGCTTTCTTT.

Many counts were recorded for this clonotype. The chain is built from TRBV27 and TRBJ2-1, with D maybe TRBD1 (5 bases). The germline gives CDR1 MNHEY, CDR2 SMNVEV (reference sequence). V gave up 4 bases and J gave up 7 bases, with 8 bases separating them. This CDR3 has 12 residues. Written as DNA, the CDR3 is TGTGCCAGCAGTTCCAGGGTGAATGAGCAGTTCTTC. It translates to CASSSRVNEQFF.

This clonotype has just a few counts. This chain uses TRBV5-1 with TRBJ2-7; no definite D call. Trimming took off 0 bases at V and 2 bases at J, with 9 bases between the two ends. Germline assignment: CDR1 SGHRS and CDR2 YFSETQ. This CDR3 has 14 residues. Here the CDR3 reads CASSLVAFPYEQYF. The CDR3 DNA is TGCGCCAGCAGCTTGGTGGCTTTCCCCTACGAGCAGTACTTC. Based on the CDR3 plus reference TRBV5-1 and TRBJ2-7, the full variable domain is KAGVTQTPRYLIKTRGQQVTLSCSPISGHRSVSWYQQTPGQGLQFLFEYFSETQRNKGNFPGRFSGRQFSNSRSEMNVSTLELGDSALYLCASSLVAFPYEQYFGPGTRLTVT.

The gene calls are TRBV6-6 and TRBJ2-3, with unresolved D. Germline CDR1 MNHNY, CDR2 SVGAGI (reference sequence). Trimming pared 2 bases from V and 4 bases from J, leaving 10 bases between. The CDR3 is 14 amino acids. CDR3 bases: TGTGCCAGCAGTTACGACGATAAGTCAGATACGCAGTATTTT. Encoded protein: CASSYDDKSDTQYF.

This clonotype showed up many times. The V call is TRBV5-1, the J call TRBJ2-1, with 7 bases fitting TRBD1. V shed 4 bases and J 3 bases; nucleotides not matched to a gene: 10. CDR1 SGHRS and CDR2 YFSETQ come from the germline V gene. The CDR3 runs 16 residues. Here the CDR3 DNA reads TGCGCCAGCAGCCCTGGGACAGCAGCTATCTACAATGAGCAGTTCTTC. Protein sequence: CASSPGTAAIYNEQFF.

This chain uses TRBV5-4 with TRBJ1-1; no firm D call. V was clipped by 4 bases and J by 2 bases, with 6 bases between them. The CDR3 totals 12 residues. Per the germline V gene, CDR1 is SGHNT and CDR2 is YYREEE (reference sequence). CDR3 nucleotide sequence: TGTGCCAGCAGCGCCCGAAACACTGAAGCTTTCTTT. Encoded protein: CASSARNTEAFF.

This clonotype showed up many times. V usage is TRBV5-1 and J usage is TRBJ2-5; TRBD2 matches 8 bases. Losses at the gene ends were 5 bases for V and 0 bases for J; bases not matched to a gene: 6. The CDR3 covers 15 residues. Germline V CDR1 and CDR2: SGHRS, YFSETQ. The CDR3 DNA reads TGCGCCAGCAGATCGGGGGGGGCGCACCAAGAGACCCAGTACTTC. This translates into CASRSGGAHQETQYF.

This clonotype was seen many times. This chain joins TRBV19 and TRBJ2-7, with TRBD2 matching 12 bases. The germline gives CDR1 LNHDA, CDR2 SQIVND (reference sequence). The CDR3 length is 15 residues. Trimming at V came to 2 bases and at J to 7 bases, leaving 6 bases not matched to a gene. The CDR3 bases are TGTGCCAGTAGTATAAACGGAGGACTAGCGGGGGAGCAGTACTTC. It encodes CASSINGGLAGEQYF.

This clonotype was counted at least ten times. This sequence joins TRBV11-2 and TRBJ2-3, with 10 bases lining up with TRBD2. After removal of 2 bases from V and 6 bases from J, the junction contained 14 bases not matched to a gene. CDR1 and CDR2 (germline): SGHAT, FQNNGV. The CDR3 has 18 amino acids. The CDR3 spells CASSLNIRAGGLSDTQYF. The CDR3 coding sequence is TGTGCCAGCAGCTTAAATATTAGAGCGGGGGGGCTGTCGGATACGCAGTATTTT.

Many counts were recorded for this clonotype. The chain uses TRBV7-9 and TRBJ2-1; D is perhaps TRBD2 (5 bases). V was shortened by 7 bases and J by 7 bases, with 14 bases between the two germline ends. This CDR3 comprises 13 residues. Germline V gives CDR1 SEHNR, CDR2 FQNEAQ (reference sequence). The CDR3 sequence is CASTRFGENEQFF. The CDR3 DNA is TGTGCCAGCACCCGCTTCGGGGAGAATGAGCAGTTCTTC.

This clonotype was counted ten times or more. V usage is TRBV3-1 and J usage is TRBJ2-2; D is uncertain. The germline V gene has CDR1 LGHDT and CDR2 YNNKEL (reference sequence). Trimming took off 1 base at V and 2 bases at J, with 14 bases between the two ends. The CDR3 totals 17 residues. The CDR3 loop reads CASSQGSGTENTGELFF. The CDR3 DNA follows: TGTGCCAGCAGCCAAGGGTCAGGAACGGAAAACACCGGGGAGCTGTTTTTT.

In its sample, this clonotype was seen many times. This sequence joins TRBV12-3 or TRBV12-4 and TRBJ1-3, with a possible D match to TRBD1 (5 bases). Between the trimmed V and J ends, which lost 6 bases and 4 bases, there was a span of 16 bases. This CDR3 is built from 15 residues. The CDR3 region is CASRPRVSTGNTIYF. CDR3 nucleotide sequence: TGTGCCAGCAGGCCCAGGGTATCTACCGGAAACACCATATATTTT.

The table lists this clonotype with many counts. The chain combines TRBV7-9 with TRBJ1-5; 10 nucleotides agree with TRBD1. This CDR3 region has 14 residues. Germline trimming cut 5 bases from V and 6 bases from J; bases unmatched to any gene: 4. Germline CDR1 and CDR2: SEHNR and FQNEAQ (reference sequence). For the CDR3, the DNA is TGTGCCAGCAGCCCCCGGGACAGGGGTCAGCCCCAGCATTTT. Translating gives CASSPRDRGQPQHF.

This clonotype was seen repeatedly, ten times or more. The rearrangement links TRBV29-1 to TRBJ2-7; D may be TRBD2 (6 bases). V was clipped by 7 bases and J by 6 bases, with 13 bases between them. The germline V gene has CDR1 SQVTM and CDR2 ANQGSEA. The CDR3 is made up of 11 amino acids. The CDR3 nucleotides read TGCAGCGCTTCGACTAGAGCCGAGCAGTACTTC. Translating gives CSASTRAEQYF.